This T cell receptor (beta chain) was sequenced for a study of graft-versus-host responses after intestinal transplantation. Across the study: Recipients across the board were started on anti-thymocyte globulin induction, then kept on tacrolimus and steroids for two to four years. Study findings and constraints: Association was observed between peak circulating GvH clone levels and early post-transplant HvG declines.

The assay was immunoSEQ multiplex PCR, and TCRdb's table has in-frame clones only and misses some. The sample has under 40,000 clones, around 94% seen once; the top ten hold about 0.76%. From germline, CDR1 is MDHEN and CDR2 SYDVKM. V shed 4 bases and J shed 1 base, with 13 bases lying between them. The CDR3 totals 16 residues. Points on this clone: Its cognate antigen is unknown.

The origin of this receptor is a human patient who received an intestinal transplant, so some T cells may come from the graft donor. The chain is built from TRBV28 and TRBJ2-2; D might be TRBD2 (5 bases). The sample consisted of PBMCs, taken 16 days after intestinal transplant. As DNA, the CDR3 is TGTGCCAGCAGTTCGCCGGGGAGTGAGAACACCGGGGAGCTGTTTTTT. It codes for CASSSPGSENTGELFF.